The 15 T cell receptor beta chains below all came from one sample that was sequenced in a study of cytomegalovirus exposure and HLA in healthy donors. Measured with immunoSEQ multiplex PCR; TCRdb has only the in-frame clones, and not every one. The sample holds 100,000 to 120,000 clones, around nine tenths seen once. Source material: PBMCs. The receptor set was obtained from a woman aged 18-30 years in good health and CMV-seronegative.

J is TRBJ2-5 and V is TRBV6-5, with TRBD2 matching over 12 bases. The germline V gene encodes CDR1 MNHEY and CDR2 SVGAGI. This CDR3 is 16 amino acids long. V lost 1 base and J lost 2; bases outside the gene matches: 2. This CDR3 is CASSYLGTSGQETQYF. The CDR3 nucleotides read TGTGCCAGCAGTTACTTAGGGACTAGCGGGCAAGAGACCCAGTACTTC.

This clone was seen once. V and J are TRBV10-2 and TRBJ2-1; 14 nucleotides align to TRBD2. Germline lookup yields CDR1 WSHSY and CDR2 SAAADI. This CDR3 has 15 amino acids. V was clipped by 8 bases and J by 15 bases; unmatched bases: 15. CDR3 loop: CASCTGLAGGPRRFF. The CDR3 DNA reads as TGCGCCAGCTGTACCGGACTAGCGGGGGGACCTAGGAGGTTCTTC.

The chain recombines TRBV11-2 with TRBJ2-7, with 14 bases lining up with TRBD2. Germline CDR1 reads SGHAT; CDR2 reads FQNNGV. After removal of 4 bases from V and 6 bases from J, the junction contained 8 bases not matched to a gene. The CDR3 is 16 residues long. The CDR3 bases are TGTGCCAGCAGCTCCCCGACTAGCGGGAGGGGCGGCGAGCAGTACTTC. Translated, it gives CASSSPTSGRGGEQYF.

The sample holds a few counts of this clone. The chain joins TRBV25-1 to TRBJ2-7, with D maybe TRBD1 (7 bases). Germline CDR1 reads MGHDK; CDR2 reads SYGVNS. V was pared by 4 bases and J by 4 bases, with 11 bases between. The CDR3 is 13 residues long. The CDR3 DNA reads as TGTGCCAGCAGTGTTCAGGGGGGATACGAGCAGTACTTC. Translating gives CASSVQGGYEQYF.

Only one count was recorded for this clone. This chain uses TRBV5-1 with TRBJ1-1, with TRBD1 matching over 7 bases. The germline gives CDR1 SGHRS, CDR2 YFSETQ. The V and J ends lost 8 bases and 5 bases, in that order; junction bases with no gene match: 9. This CDR3 comprises 13 residues. CDR3 in amino acids: CASQQGLKTEAFF. DNA for the CDR3: TGCGCCAGTCAACAGGGGTTAAAGACTGAAGCTTTCTTT. Combining the CDR3 with reference TRBV5-1 and TRBJ1-1 gives the whole variable domain KAGVTQTPRYLIKTRGQQVTLSCSPISGHRSVSWYQQTPGQGLQFLFEYFSETQRNKGNFPGRFSGRQFSNSRSEMNVSTLELGDSALYLCASQQGLKTEAFFGQGTRLTVV.

The CDR3: CASSNWGGNTEAFF. The CDR3 DNA sequence: TGTGCCAGCAGCAATTGGGGGGGGAACACTGAAGCTTTCTTT. The chain joins TRBV28 to TRBJ1-1, with D perhaps TRBD1 (5 bases). This CDR3 is built from 14 residues. V was pared by 6 bases and J by 1 base, with 12 bases between. Germline CDR1 reads MDHEN; CDR2 reads SYDVKM.

V gene TRBV2 combines with J gene TRBJ2-7, with 11 bases fitting TRBD2. CDR3 length: 16 amino acids. The V segment lost 4 bases and the J segment 0 bases; nucleotides outside the gene matches: 5. Germline V gives CDR1 SNHLY, CDR2 FYNNEI. The CDR3 DNA is TGTGCCAGCAGTGTCGGGACTAGCGGAGTCTCCTACGAGCAGTACTTC. It specifies CASSVGTSGVSYEQYF.

This clone was seen once. This chain joins TRBV2 and TRBJ2-7; TRBD1 matches 12 bases. J lost 6 bases, V lost 7 bases, and 4 bases had no gene match. This CDR3 has 13 residues. The V gene's germline CDR1 is SNHLY and CDR2 FYNNEI. DNA of the CDR3: TGTGCCAGCAAGGGACAGGGGGCACTCGAGCAGTACTTC. Protein: CASKGQGALEQYF.

The V call is TRBV18, the J call TRBJ2-5, with a tentative D call TRBD2 (6 bases). The CDR3 consists of 15 residues. Germline V lookup: CDR1 KGHSH, CDR2 LQKENI. Trimming pared 2 bases from V and 4 bases from J, leaving 14 bases between. The CDR3 here is CASSPSRGAGETQYF. The DNA of the CDR3 is TGTGCCAGCTCACCATCTCGCGGGGCTGGAGAGACCCAGTACTTC.

The V call is TRBV10-1, the J call TRBJ2-3; 12 bases are a match to TRBD2. CDR3 length equals 15 residues. CDR1 WNHNN and CDR2 SYGVQD come from the germline V gene (reference sequence). V gave up 2 bases and J gave up 5 bases; unmatched junction bases: 2. CDR3: CASSEPGLAGDTQYF. In nucleotides, the CDR3 is TGCGCCAGCAGTGAGCCGGGACTAGCGGGAGATACGCAGTATTTT.

CDR3 nucleotides: TGTGCCAGTAGCACCGGGACAGGGGGCATCCACGAGCAGTACTTC. Encoded protein: CASSTGTGGIHEQYF. The rearrangement links TRBV19 to TRBJ2-7; 12 bases are a match to TRBD1. V trimming: 6 bases; J trimming: 5 bases; junction bases outside the gene matches: 8. The CDR3 covers 15 residues. CDR1 LNHDA and CDR2 SQIVND come from the germline V gene (reference sequence). Together with reference TRBV19 and TRBJ2-7, the CDR3 gives the full variable domain: DGGITQSPKYLFRKEGQNVTLSCEQNLNHDAMYWYRQDPGQGLRLIYYSQIVNDFQKGDIAEGYSVSREKKESFPLTVTSAQKNPTAFYLCASSTGTGGIHEQYFGPGTRLTVT.

This sequence joins TRBV9 and TRBJ1-3, with 8 bases matching TRBD1. The CDR3 extends over 18 amino acids. Germline V gene lookup returns CDR1 SGDLS and CDR2 YYNGEE. V gave up 2 bases and J gave up 0 bases; unmatched junction bases: 10. The CDR3 DNA follows: TGTGCCAGCAGCGTCTCCGGGACAGGCGCTCTCTCTGGAAACACCATATATTTT. Translating it yields CASSVSGTGALSGNTIYF.

The V call is TRBV4-1, the J call TRBJ2-6; 10 bases map to TRBD1. V was pared by 5 bases and J by 0 bases, with 19 bases of the junction left unmatched. Germline V gene sequence: CDR1 MGHRA, CDR2 YSYEKL. The CDR3 length is 22 residues. DNA for the CDR3: TGCGCCAGCAGCGTCTCACCCCTTATCCCGGGACAGGGGAACTCTGGGGCCAACGTCCTGACTTTC. Translated: CASSVSPLIPGQGNSGANVLTF.

V and J are TRBV6-5 and TRBJ1-2; possibly TRBD1 for D (5 bases). Deletions cut 6 bases from V and 11 bases from J, with 22 bases between. Per germline, CDR1 MNHEY and CDR2 SVGAGI. The CDR3 runs 14 residues. The CDR3 DNA follows: TGTGCCAGCAGGGGCCTAATAGGGGAAGTTGCTTACACCTTC. Translation: CASRGLIGEVAYTF.

V gene TRBV30 combines with J gene TRBJ2-6; D is undetermined. The CDR3 runs 14 residues. CDR1 GTSNPN and CDR2 SVGIG come from the germline V gene (reference sequence). V was pared by 5 bases and J by 0 bases, with 8 bases between. CDR3 sequence: CAWLQDSGANVLTF. CDR3 nucleotides: TGTGCCTGGTTGCAGGACTCTGGGGCCAACGTCCTGACTTTC.